This TCR beta chain was recovered during a study of T cell responses to AZD1222 COVID-19 vaccine. Study results and caveats: At baseline, just a handful of AZD1222 recipients tested seropositive.

For this clone: Its matching antigen is unknown.

This CDR3 region has 16 residues. J lost 2 bases, V lost 2 bases, and 4 bases had no gene match. Germline values: CDR1 KGHDR, CDR2 SFDVKD. Assay: immunoSEQ multiplex PCR; the TCRdb copy retains only in-frame clones and omits some. The table shows around 100,000 clones, with roughly 87% occurring only once. This chain uses TRBV24-1 with TRBJ2-3; 9 nucleotides line up with TRBD2. This specimen consisted of peripheral blood, obtained on day 0 of AZD1222 vaccination. The sequence was obtained from an adult in good health. CDR3 nucleotides: TGTGCCACCAGTGATTCGACTAGCGGCTACACAGATACGCAGTATTTT. It yields the protein CATSDSTSGYTDTQYF.